These T cell receptor beta chains were read from a single sample in a study of blood T cell repertoires in COVID-19. Assay: immunoSEQ multiplex PCR; the TCRdb copy retains only in-frame clones and omits some. Of a few hundred thousand clones in the sample, roughly 87% were seen once. Sequencing was performed on peripheral blood. The source is a woman in her forties or fifties who had recovered from COVID-19. CDR3s include the opening cysteine and the closing phenylalanine or tryptophan. The order of the fields is clone size, J gene, V gene, CDR3 protein. Rows give clone size only sometimes, using once, few, many, or a class for an expanded clone.

abundance: once
j_gene: TRBJ2-1
v_gene: TRBV6-5
CDR3aa: CASSYPLGGGYNEQFF

abundance: NA
j_gene: TRBJ1-2
v_gene: TRBV5-4
CDR3aa: CASRPTGGDGYTF

abundance: NA
j_gene: TRBJ1-1
v_gene: TRBV18
CDR3aa: CASSSGGAPEAFF

abundance: NA
j_gene: TRBJ2-1
v_gene: TRBV11-1
CDR3aa: CASSLDPGANEQFF

abundance: NA
j_gene: TRBJ2-1
v_gene: TRBV28
CDR3aa: CASSIPSGTLLSSYNEQFF

abundance: NA
j_gene: TRBJ2-7
v_gene: TRBV19
CDR3aa: CASKPGPNAFYEQYF

abundance: NA
j_gene: TRBJ2-2
v_gene: TRBV19
CDR3aa: CASSLVTANTGELFF

abundance: NA
j_gene: TRBJ1-2
v_gene: TRBV5-6
CDR3aa: CASSDLGQGGDYGYTF

abundance: once
j_gene: TRBJ2-1
v_gene: TRBV11-3
CDR3aa: CASSLDRGRSSYNEQFF

abundance: NA
j_gene: TRBJ1-1
v_gene: TRBV27
CDR3aa: CASSSPGQRNTEAFF

abundance: NA
j_gene: TRBJ2-7
v_gene: TRBV6-1
CDR3aa: CASSVRTGAYEQYF

abundance: NA
j_gene: TRBJ1-1
v_gene: TRBV5-1
CDR3aa: CASSLAGAGRVEAFF

abundance: NA
j_gene: TRBJ2-1
v_gene: TRBV3-1/TRBV3-2
CDR3aa: CASSQEGSSGASSYNEQFF

abundance: few
j_gene: TRBJ2-1
v_gene: TRBV6-5
CDR3aa: CASRTSEVQFF

abundance: NA
j_gene: TRBJ2-7
v_gene: TRBV7-2
CDR3aa: CASSPSRYEQYF

abundance: NA
j_gene: TRBJ2-7
v_gene: TRBV4-2
CDR3aa: CASSQELAGDGREQYF

abundance: NA
j_gene: TRBJ2-7
v_gene: TRBV7-2
CDR3aa: CASSLPTVGYEQYF

abundance: NA
j_gene: TRBJ1-6
v_gene: TRBV2
CDR3aa: CASRGVRTYNSPLHF

abundance: NA
j_gene: TRBJ2-1
v_gene: TRBV18
CDR3aa: CASSLNSGLASSDEQFF

abundance: NA
j_gene: TRBJ1-2
v_gene: TRBV7-6
CDR3aa: CASSTGRGGDYGYTF

abundance: NA
j_gene: TRBJ1-2
v_gene: TRBV11-2
CDR3aa: CASSLDWGQINYGYTF

abundance: NA
j_gene: TRBJ1-5
v_gene: TRBV19
CDR3aa: CASAGRGAQPQHF

abundance: NA
j_gene: TRBJ2-1
v_gene: TRBV14
CDR3aa: CASSPGLAGNNEQFF

abundance: NA
j_gene: TRBJ1-5
v_gene: TRBV7-2
CDR3aa: CASSLMSGLNQPQHF

abundance: NA
j_gene: TRBJ1-4
v_gene: TRBV5-5
CDR3aa: CASSFSWTGNEKLFF

abundance: NA
j_gene: TRBJ1-2
v_gene: TRBV4-2
CDR3aa: CASSQDPAPHTGSGAGYTF

abundance: NA
j_gene: TRBJ2-5
v_gene: TRBV7-2
CDR3aa: CASSLRGSTETQYF

abundance: few
j_gene: TRBJ1-2
v_gene: TRBV4-2
CDR3aa: CASSPGRLNGYTF

abundance: NA
j_gene: TRBJ2-7
v_gene: TRBV5-1
CDR3aa: CASRLDRGYEQYF